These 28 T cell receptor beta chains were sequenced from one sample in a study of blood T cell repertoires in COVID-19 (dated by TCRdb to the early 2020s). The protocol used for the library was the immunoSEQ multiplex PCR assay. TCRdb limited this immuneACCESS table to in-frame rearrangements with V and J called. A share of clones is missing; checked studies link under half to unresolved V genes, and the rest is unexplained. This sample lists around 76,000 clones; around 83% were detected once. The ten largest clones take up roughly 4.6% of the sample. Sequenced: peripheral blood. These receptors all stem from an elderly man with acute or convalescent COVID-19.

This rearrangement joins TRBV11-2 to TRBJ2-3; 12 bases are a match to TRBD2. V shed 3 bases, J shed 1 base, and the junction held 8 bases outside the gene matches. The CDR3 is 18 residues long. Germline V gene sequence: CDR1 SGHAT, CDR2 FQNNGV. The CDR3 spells CASSFWTSGAGGTDTQYF. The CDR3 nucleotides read TGTGCCAGCAGCTTTTGGACTAGCGGGGCGGGGGGCACAGATACGCAGTATTTT.

CDR3 DNA: TGTGCCAGTAGTCCGGAGGACAGGGGGTGGTACGAGCAGTACTTC. Its translation: CASSPEDRGWYEQYF. V gene TRBV19 combines with J gene TRBJ2-7, with 10 bases identical to TRBD1. CDR1 is LNHDA, CDR2 SQIVND, per germline (reference sequence). CDR3 size: 15 residues. V was clipped by 5 bases and J by 4 bases; unmatched bases: 8.

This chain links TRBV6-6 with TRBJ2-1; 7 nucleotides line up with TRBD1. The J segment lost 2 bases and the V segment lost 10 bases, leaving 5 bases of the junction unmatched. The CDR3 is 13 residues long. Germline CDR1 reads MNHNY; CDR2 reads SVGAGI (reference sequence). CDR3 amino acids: CAITTGTYNEQFF. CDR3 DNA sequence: TGTGCCATAACGACAGGGACCTACAATGAGCAGTTCTTC.

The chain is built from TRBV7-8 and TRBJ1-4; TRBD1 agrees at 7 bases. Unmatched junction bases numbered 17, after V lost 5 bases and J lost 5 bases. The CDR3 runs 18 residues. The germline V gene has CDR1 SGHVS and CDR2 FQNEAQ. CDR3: CASSERQGKSPDNEKLFF. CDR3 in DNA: TGTGCCAGCAGCGAACGACAGGGCAAATCGCCCGACAATGAAAAACTGTTTTTT.

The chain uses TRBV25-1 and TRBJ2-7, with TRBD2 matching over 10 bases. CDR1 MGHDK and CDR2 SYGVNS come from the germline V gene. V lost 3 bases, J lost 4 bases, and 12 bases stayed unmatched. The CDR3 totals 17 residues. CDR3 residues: CASSESGTGLASYEQYF. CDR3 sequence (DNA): TGTGCCAGCAGTGAGTCGGGAACGGGACTAGCGTCATACGAGCAGTACTTC.

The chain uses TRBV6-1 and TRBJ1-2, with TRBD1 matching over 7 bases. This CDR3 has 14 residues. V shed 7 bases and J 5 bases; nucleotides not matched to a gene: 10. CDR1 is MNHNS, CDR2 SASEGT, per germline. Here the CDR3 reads CASTPKGQNYGYTF. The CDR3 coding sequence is TGTGCCAGCACCCCAAAGGGACAGAATTATGGCTACACCTTC.

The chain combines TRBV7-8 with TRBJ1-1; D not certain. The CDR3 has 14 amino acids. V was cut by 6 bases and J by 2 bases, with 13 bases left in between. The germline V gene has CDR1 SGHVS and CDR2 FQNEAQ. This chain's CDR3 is CASRPLRGNTEAFF. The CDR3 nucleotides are TGTGCCAGCAGACCTCTTCGGGGTAACACTGAAGCTTTCTTT.

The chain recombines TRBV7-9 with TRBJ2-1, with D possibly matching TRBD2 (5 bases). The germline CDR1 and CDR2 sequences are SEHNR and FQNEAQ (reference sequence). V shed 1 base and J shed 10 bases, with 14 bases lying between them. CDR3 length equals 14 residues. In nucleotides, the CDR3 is TGTGCCAGCAGCTTAGAGGGTAGCGTACGAGAGCAGTTCTTC. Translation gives CASSLEGSVREQFF.

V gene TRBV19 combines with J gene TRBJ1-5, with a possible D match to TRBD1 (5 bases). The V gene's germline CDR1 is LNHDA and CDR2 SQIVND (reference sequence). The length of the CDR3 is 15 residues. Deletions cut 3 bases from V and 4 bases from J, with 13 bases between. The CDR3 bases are TGTGCCAGTAGTATTAGGCAGGGTCCGAATCAGCCCCAGCATTTT. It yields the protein CASSIRQGPNQPQHF.

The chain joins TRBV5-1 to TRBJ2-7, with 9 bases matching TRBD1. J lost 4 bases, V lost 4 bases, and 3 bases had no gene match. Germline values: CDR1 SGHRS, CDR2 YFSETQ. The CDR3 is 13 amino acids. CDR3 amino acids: CASSPDRGYEQYF. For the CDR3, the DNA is TGCGCCAGCAGCCCCGACAGGGGGTACGAGCAGTACTTC.

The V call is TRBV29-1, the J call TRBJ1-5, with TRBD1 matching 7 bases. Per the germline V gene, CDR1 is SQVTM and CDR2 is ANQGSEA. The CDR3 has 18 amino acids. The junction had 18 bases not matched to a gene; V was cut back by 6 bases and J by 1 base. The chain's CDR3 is CSVADAWGTGVSNQPQHF. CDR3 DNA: TGCAGCGTCGCCGACGCCTGGGGAACAGGGGTGAGCAATCAGCCCCAGCATTTT.

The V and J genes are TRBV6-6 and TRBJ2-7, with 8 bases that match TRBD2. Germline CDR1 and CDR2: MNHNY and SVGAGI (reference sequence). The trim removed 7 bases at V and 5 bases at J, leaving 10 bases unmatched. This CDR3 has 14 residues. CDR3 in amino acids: CASTTGTSHNEQYF. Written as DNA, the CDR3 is TGTGCCAGCACCACCGGGACTAGTCATAACGAGCAGTACTTC.

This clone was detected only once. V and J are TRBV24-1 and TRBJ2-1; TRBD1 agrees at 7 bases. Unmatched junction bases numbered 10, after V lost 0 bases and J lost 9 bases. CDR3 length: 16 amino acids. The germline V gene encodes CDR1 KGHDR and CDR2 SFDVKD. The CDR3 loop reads CATSDLGTALIREQFF. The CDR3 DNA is TGTGCCACCAGTGATTTGGGGACAGCTCTAATACGTGAGCAGTTCTTC.

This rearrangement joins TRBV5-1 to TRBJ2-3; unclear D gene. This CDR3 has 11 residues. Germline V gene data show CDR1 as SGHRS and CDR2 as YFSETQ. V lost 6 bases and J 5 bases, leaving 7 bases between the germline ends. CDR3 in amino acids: CASTFRDTQYF. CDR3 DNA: TGCGCCAGCACCTTTCGAGATACGCAGTATTTT.

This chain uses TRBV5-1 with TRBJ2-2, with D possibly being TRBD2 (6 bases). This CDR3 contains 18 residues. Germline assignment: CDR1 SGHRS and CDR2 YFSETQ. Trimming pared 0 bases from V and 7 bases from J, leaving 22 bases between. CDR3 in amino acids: CASSLVPSASLSDGELFF. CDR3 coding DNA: TGCGCCAGCAGCTTGGTCCCTAGCGCATCCTTGTCGGACGGGGAGCTGTTTTTT.

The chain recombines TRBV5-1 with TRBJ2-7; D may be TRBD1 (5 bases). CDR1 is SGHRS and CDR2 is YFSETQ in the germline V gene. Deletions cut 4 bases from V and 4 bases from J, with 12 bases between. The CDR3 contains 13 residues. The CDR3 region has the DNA TGCGCCAGCAGCCGAGGACAAGCATACGAGCAGTACTTC. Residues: CASSRGQAYEQYF.

CDR3 residues: CASRSTTSLRTEAFF. The CDR3, as DNA: TGTGCCAGCAGATCGACTACGAGTCTGAGAACTGAAGCTTTCTTT. The chain couples TRBV28 to TRBJ1-1; D gene ambiguous. V was shortened by 6 bases and J by 5 bases, with 19 bases between the two germline ends. The CDR3 sequence is 15 residues long. Germline V gene lookup returns CDR1 MDHEN and CDR2 SYDVKM.

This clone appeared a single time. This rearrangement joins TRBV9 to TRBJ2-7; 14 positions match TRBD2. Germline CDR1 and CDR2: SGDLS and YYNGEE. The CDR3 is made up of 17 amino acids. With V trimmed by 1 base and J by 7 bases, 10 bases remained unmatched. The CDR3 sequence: CASSVHPGLAGGGEQYF. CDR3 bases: TGTGCCAGCAGCGTACACCCAGGACTAGCGGGAGGAGGTGAGCAGTACTTC.

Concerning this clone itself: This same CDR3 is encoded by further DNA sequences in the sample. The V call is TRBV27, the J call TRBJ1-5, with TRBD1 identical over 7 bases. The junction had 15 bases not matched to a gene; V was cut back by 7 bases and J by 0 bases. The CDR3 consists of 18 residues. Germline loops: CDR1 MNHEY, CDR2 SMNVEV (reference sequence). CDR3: CASIVPGQLGNSNQPQHF. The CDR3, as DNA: TGTGCCAGCATTGTTCCGGGACAGCTGGGCAATAGCAATCAGCCCCAGCATTTT.

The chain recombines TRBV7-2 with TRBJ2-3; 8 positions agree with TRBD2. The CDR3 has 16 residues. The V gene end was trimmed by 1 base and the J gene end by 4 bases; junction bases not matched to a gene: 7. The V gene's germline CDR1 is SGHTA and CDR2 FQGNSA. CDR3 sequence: CASSLEAAGGSDTQYF. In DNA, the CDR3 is TGTGCCAGCAGCTTAGAGGCGGCGGGGGGTTCAGATACGCAGTATTTT.

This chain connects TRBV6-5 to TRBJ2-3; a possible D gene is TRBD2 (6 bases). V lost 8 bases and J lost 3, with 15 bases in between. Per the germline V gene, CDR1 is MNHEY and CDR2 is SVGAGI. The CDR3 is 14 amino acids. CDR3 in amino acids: CASRAEGLTDTQYF. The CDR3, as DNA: TGTGCCAGCCGCGCCGAGGGACTTACAGATACGCAGTATTTT.

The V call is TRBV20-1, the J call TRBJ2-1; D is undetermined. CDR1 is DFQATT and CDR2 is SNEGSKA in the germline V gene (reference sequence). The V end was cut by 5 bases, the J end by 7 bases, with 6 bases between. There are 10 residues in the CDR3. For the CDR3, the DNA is TGCAGTGCTCCGCAGAATGAGCAGTTCTTC. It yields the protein CSAPQNEQFF.

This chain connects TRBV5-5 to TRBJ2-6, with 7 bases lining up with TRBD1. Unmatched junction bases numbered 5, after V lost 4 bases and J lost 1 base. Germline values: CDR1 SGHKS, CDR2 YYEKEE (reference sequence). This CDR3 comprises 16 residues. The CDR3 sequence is CASSAHRGSGANVLTF. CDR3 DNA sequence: TGTGCCAGCAGCGCTCACAGGGGATCTGGGGCCAACGTCCTGACTTTC.

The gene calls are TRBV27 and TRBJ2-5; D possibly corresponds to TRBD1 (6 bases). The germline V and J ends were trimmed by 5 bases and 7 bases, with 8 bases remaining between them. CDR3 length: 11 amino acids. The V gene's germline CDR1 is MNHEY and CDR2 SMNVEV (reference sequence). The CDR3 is CASSTGTTQYF. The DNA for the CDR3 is TGTGCCAGCAGTACAGGGACGACCCAGTACTTC.

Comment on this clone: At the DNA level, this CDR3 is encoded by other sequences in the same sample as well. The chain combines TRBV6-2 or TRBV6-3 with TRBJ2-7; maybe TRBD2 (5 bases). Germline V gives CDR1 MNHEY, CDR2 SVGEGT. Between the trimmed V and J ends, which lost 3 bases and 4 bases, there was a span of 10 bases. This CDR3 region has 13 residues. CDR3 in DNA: TGTGCCAGCAGTTATCCCAGCGGATACGAGCAGTACTTC. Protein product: CASSYPSGYEQYF.

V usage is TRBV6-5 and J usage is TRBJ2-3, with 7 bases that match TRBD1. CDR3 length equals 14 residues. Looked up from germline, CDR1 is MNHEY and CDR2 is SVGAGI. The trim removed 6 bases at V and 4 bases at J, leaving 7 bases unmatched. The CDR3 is CASSRERGPDTQYF. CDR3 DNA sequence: TGTGCCAGCAGCCGGGAAAGGGGGCCAGATACGCAGTATTTT.

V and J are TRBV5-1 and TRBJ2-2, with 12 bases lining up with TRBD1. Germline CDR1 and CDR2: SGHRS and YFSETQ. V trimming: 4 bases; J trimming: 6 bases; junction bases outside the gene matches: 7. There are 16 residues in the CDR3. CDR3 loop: CASSAGDRGPAGELFF. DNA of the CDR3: TGCGCCAGCAGCGCGGGGGACAGGGGGCCTGCCGGGGAGCTGTTTTTT.

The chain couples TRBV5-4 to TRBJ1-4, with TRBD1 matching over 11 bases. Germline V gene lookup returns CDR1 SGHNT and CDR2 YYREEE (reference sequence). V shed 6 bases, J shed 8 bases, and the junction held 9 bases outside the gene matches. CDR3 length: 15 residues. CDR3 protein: CASTDGQGAGEKLFF. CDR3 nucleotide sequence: TGTGCCAGCACCGACGGACAGGGGGCAGGGGAAAAACTGTTTTTT.